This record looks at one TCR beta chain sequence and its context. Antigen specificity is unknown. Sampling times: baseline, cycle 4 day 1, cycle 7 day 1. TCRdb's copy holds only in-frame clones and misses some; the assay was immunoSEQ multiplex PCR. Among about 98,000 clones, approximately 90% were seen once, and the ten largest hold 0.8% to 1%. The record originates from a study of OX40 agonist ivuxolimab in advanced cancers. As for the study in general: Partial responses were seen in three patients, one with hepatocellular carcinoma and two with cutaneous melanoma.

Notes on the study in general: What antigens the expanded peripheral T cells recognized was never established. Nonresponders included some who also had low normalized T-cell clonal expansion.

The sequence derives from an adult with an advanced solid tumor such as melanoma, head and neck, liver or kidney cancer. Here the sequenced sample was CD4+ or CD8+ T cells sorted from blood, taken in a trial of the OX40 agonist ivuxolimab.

The CDR3 DNA sequence: TGCGCCAGCAGCTTGATAAGCACAGATACGCAGTATTTT. This codes for CASSLISTDTQYF. The chain joins TRBV5-1 to TRBJ2-3; D not certain. CDR1 and CDR2 from the germline V gene are SGHRS and YFSETQ. Trimming left V 1 base short and J 0 bases short, with 3 bases between. CDR3 length equals 13 residues.